This passage covers 7 T cell receptor beta chains from one sample sequenced in a study of monozygotic twins with inflammatory bowel disease. TCRdb reprocessed the 5' RACE reads and keeps a single row for each CDR3 protein, giving no DNA. This specimen shows fewer than 350,000 distinct CDR3 sequences; the ten leading clones hold 2%. The sequencing sample was made of blood. These receptors originate from a human donor with ulcerative colitis or Crohn's disease, or a healthy co-twin of an affected twin (not recorded which).

The rearrangement links TRBV7-9 to TRBJ2-1; lacking DNA, the TRBD1 call made by TCRdb goes unchecked. The CDR3 has 13 amino acids. The germline V gene encodes CDR1 SEHNR and CDR2 FQNEAQ (reference sequence). The CDR3 reads CASSLAGADGQFF. Complete variable domain (other parts from reference TRBV7-9 and TRBJ2-1): DTGVSQNPRHKITKRGQNVTFRCDPISEHNRLYWYRQTLGQGPEFLTYFQNEAQLEKSRLLSDRFSAERPKGSFSTLEIQRTEQGDSAMYLCASSLAGADGQFFGPGTRLTVL.

V is TRBV15 and J is TRBJ2-7. Germline-derived CDR1 and CDR2 are LNHNV and YYDKDF (reference sequence). The CDR3 spans 14 residues. CDR3 sequence reads: CATSRDGEIYEQYF.

The rearrangement links TRBV20-1 to TRBJ2-3; TCRdb picks TRBD1, but there is no DNA to check that call. Germline loops: CDR1 DFQATT, CDR2 SNEGSKA (reference sequence). This CDR3 is built from 15 residues. The CDR3 region is CSARDPRGEADTQYF.

The rearrangement joins TRBV29-1 to TRBJ2-2; TCRdb names TRBD2, which stays unverified in the absence of DNA. The CDR3 contains 12 residues. The germline V gene encodes CDR1 SQVTM and CDR2 ANQGSEA. Here the CDR3 reads CSARESAGELFF.

The V gene is TRBV5-1, the J gene TRBJ2-1; TCRdb's D gene call, TRBD1, goes unchecked for lack of DNA. Germline-derived CDR1 and CDR2 are SGHRS and YFSETQ. The CDR3 is made up of 15 amino acids. Here the CDR3 reads CASSPWTEAYNEQFF.

The genes are TRBV7-3 and TRBJ1-1. Germline CDR1 SGHTA, CDR2 FQGTGA. The CDR3 is 15 amino acids. The CDR3: CASRLDRVPNTEAFF.

CDR3 loop: CASSQDPVSSYNEQFF. The rearrangement links TRBV4-3 to TRBJ2-1. This CDR3 has 16 amino acids. The V gene's germline CDR1 is LGHNA and CDR2 YSLEER.